The 6 T cell receptor beta chains below come from one sample, sequenced in a study of T-cell reconstitution after alpha-beta-depleted transplantation in children. Unique molecular identifiers were built into the TCRbeta library. TCRdb used MiXCR to reprocess the PCR reads, holding one entry per CDR3 protein. Of hundreds of thousands of distinct CDR3 sequences listed, roughly 15% are singletons. Here the sequenced sample was PBMCs, taken from the stem cell graft. The source of these receptors is a human donor who donated a stem cell graft to a child with Fanconi anemia.

The chain joins TRBV4-2 to TRBJ2-1; D remains unclear. The V gene's germline CDR1 is LGHNA and CDR2 YNFKEQ. The V and J ends lost 4 bases and 8 bases respectively, with 12 bases between them. This CDR3 has 13 amino acids. Here the CDR3 DNA reads TGTGCCAGCAGCCCCTCCCGGATGGATGAGCAGTTCTTC. Protein: CASSPSRMDEQFF.

This clonotype was counted only a few times. V gene TRBV20-1 combines with J gene TRBJ2-5; 9 nucleotides line up with TRBD1. The CDR3 spans 13 residues. Germline-derived CDR1 and CDR2 are DFQATT and SNEGSKA (reference sequence). The V and J ends lost 6 bases and 3 bases, in that order; junction bases with no gene match: 5. This CDR3 reads CSARQGGEETQYF. The CDR3, as DNA: TGCAGTGCCCGACAGGGGGGAGAAGAGACCCAGTACTTC.

This clonotype occurred many times. This chain uses TRBV14 with TRBJ1-1, with D perhaps matching TRBD1 (5 bases). CDR3 length: 14 amino acids. V was shortened by 5 bases and J by 3 bases, with 13 bases between the two germline ends. Germline V lookup: CDR1 SGHDN, CDR2 FVKESK. The CDR3 region is CASSVGGGYTEAFF. CDR3 DNA sequence: TGTGCCAGCAGCGTCGGTGGGGGGTACACTGAAGCTTTCTTT.

This clonotype has at least ten counts. This chain joins TRBV12-3 or TRBV12-4 and TRBJ1-6, with no clear D. V lost 2 bases and J 9 bases, leaving 8 bases between the germline ends. This CDR3 region has 13 residues. DNA for the CDR3: TGTGCCAGCAGTTTAAAATCCCGTTCACCCCTCCACTTT. Translating it yields CASSLKSRSPLHF.

This clonotype appeared a few times. This chain connects TRBV6-6 to TRBJ2-7; possibly TRBD1 for D (6 bases). Between the trimmed V and J ends, which lost 5 bases and 6 bases, there was a span of 8 bases. In germline, CDR1 is MNHNY, CDR2 SVGAGI (reference sequence). CDR3 length equals 11 residues. The CDR3 protein is CASSQDSEQYF. DNA of the CDR3: TGTGCCAGCAGTCAGGACAGCGAGCAGTACTTC.

This clonotype was detected ten times or more. The chain uses TRBV3-1 and TRBJ2-2; tentatively, D is TRBD2 (5 bases). Trimming took 4 bases from V and 7 from J, leaving 13 bases between them. This CDR3 contains 14 residues. CDR1 is LGHDT, CDR2 YNNKEL, per germline (reference sequence). CDR3 loop: CASSLLERGGELFF. The CDR3 DNA is TGTGCCAGCAGCCTACTAGAACGAGGCGGGGAGCTGTTTTTT.